The T cell receptor (beta chain) described here comes from a study of CD8 T cells in Susac syndrome (dated by TCRdb to between 2017 and 2020). At the level of the whole study: Whether CD8+ T cell activation and differentiation in Susac syndrome was antigen driven was tested using repertoire sequencing.

RNA was extracted using the RNeasy kit, and roughly 0.5 to 1 ug of the RNA was reverse transcribed with random hexamers. The immunoSEQ multiplex PCR assay, which covers 54 Vbeta and 13 Jbeta segments, was used to amplify TCR beta CDR3 regions. Bias from PCR amplification was corrected by using a synthetic template baseline for primer optimization and for computational correction. The source study handled its data this way. Reads were annotated to V, D and J genes according to IMGT and were analyzed with immunoSEQ Analyzer, with only productive sequences retained. To calculate clonality, Shannon entropy was normalized by log2 of the number of productive unique sequences and then subtracted from one. For each patient and control, public and private clones were evaluated among the 100 most prevalent clones. A clone was defined as Susac-specific if it was absent from the healthy and MS cohorts, from 950 to 1,300 published viral clones and from other ImmuneACCESS disease sequences. The public reads were reprocessed in TCRdb via fastp at Q25 and MiXCR, keeping in-frame beta chains. Each record represents a unique CDR3 protein, reported with the most common genes and DNA among its rows. V and J calls and clone size were set by TCRdb, not the authors. The sample table holds roughly 130,000 distinct CDR3 sequences, of which about 95% were seen once. Around 0.12% of the sample is in the top ten clones.

Broad study findings and their caveats: The number of individuals in the TCR sequencing and HLA analysis was acknowledged as relatively small.

The CDR3 starts with the cysteine, ends with the phenylalanine, and has 15 residues. Kept here is only the CDR3 DNA, which spans 45 bases and is read in frame from base 1. V has 5 bases trimmed and J has 7 bases trimmed; junction bases matching no gene number 7. Sequences MNHEY (CDR1) and SMNVEV (CDR2) are obtained from the germline V gene (reference sequence). Details on this clonotype: What this receptor recognizes is not known. Base qualities are not at hand, and no much larger clone is one base apart.

Peripheral blood CD8+ and CD4+ T cells from healthy donors, Susac syndrome patients and multiple sclerosis patients were profiled using high-throughput TCR beta sequencing. The healthy donors served as controls matched for age and sex. Bulk CD8+ and CD4+ T cells were purified magnetically by negative isolation, whereas CD8+ TEMRA cells were enriched by FACS. Blood was drawn into EDTA tubes, processed within 24 hours, and PBMCs were isolated by density gradient centrifugation. PBMCs intended for TCR sequencing were cryopreserved in liquid nitrogen and thawed later in a water bath at 37 degrees C. A purity of at least 90% was achieved for sorted or isolated CD4+, CD8+ and CD8+ TEMRA cells.

The clonotype was recovered from a human donor in good health. The sequencing sample was made of CD4+ T cells from PBMCs. The V and J genes are TRBV27 and TRBJ2-7, and 14 bases in between align with TRBD2. Here is the DNA: TGTGCCAGCAGTCCGGGACTAGCGGGAGATAGAGAGCAGTACTTC. It translates to CASSPGLAGDREQYF.